This T cell receptor beta chain appears in the sequencing data of a study of shared clonotypes between healthy human individuals. Study-wide findings and caveats: Sampling used blood alone; tissue repertoires probably differ.

Over several immunoSEQ plates, each subset's genomic DNA was distributed in even portions. Sequencing of unsorted PBMC DNA was carried out using ten immunoSEQ deep assay plates. The assay was immunoSEQ multiplex PCR, and TCRdb's table has in-frame clones only and misses some. This sample has 520,000 or so clones, with 79% found just once. Regarding this clone: Its target is unknown.

The material sequenced was PBMCs. The receptor was derived from a middle-aged woman in good health. Some clones in this sample may be carry-over from other donors' samples.

For the CDR3, the DNA is TGTGCCAGCACCCAGGGTTCTAACTATGGCTACACCTTC. Translated, it gives CASTQGSNYGYTF. This chain links TRBV6-6 with TRBJ1-2, with D perhaps matching TRBD1 (5 bases). The CDR3 has 13 residues. Between the trimmed V and J ends, which lost 7 bases and 0 bases, there was a span of 9 bases. CDR1 MNHNY and CDR2 SVGAGI come from the germline V gene (reference sequence).